Listed here are 16 T cell receptor beta chains from one sample, sequenced in a study of CD8+ T cells in alopecia areata. Treatment defined: oral pan-JAK inhibitor, 5-10 mg twice daily. cDNA serving as the sequencing template came from extracted, reverse transcribed RNA. The method was immunoSEQ multiplex PCR; TCRdb's version includes in-frame clones alone and lacks a portion of them. The table lists 200,000 to 250,000 clones, roughly two fifths of them singletons. Material: CD4+ T cells sorted from blood, obtained between weeks 30 and 35, from a patient treated with tofacitinib. The receptors shown here come from a human donor with alopecia areata.

The chain couples TRBV7-2 to TRBJ2-5; 11 positions agree with TRBD1. Germline V gene sequence: CDR1 SGHTA, CDR2 FQGNSA. This CDR3 has 18 amino acids. V shed 1 base, J shed 1 base, and the junction held 8 bases outside the gene matches. CDR3 sequence reads: CASSLGGPGTGGQETQYF. The CDR3, as DNA: TGTGCCAGCAGCTTAGGGGGTCCCGGGACAGGGGGCCAAGAGACCCAGTACTTC. The complete variable domain, with remaining parts taken from reference TRBV7-2 and TRBJ2-5, reads GAGVSQSPSNKVTEKGKDVELRCDPISGHTALYWYRQSLGQGLEFLIYFQGNSAPDKSGLPSDRFSAERTGGSVSTLTIQRTQQEDSAVYLCASSLGGPGTGGQETQYFGPGTRLLVL.

This clone has just a few counts. CDR3 nucleotides: TGTGCCAGCAGCTTTGAGGGCTACACCGGGGAGCTGTTTTTT. Its translation is CASSFEGYTGELFF. The rearrangement joins TRBV7-9 to TRBJ2-2, with a tentative D call TRBD2 (5 bases). The V and J ends lost 3 bases and 3 bases respectively, with 8 bases between them. The CDR3 loop spans 14 amino acids. Germline V lookup: CDR1 SEHNR, CDR2 FQNEAQ (reference sequence).

This chain connects TRBV10-3 to TRBJ2-7; 14 bases fit TRBD2. The germline V gene encodes CDR1 ENHRY and CDR2 SYGVKD. The V and J ends lost 6 bases and 6 bases, in that order; junction bases with no gene match: 13. The CDR3 runs to 17 residues. CDR3 region: CAIRQNLIGLAGGEQYF. The CDR3 DNA sequence: TGTGCCATCAGGCAAAACCTCATCGGACTAGCGGGGGGCGAGCAGTACTTC.

This clone was recorded a few times. The CDR3 spells CASSSGRDNEQFF. CDR3 DNA sequence: TGTGCCAGTAGTTCTGGGAGGGACAATGAGCAGTTCTTC. The chain has TRBV19 and TRBJ2-1; TRBD2 matches 7 bases. Germline V gene lookup returns CDR1 LNHDA and CDR2 SQIVND (reference sequence). The CDR3 covers 13 residues. The V gene end was trimmed by 5 bases and the J gene end by 5 bases; junction bases not matched to a gene: 3.

This clone showed up many times. The chain combines TRBV4-1 with TRBJ1-4, with D tentatively TRBD1 (5 bases). CDR3 length: 15 amino acids. V was cut by 0 bases and J by 7 bases, with 12 bases left in between. CDR1 is MGHRA and CDR2 is YSYEKL in the germline V gene. CDR3 bases: TGCGCCAGCAGCCAAGATGGGACCCGGACTGAAAAACTGTTTTTT. It yields the protein CASSQDGTRTEKLFF.

This chain joins TRBV30 and TRBJ1-3; D is undetermined. The CDR3 runs to 15 residues. V lost 1 base and J lost 2, with 12 bases in between. Germline CDR1 and CDR2: GTSNPN and SVGIG (reference sequence). Written as DNA, the CDR3 is TGTGCCTGGAGTGCCCCGGCGCTCACTGGAAACACCATATATTTT. The encoded protein is CAWSAPALTGNTIYF.

This clone was picked up one time. This chain joins TRBV4-2 and TRBJ1-1; possible D gene TRBD1, 6 bases. This CDR3 has 14 amino acids. Germline CDR1 is LGHNA and CDR2 is YNFKEQ. Deletions cut 0 bases from V and 6 bases from J, with 11 bases between. The CDR3 coding sequence is TGTGCCAGCAGCCAAGATCTGAGGGGGTCTGAAGCTTTCTTT. It is translated as CASSQDLRGSEAFF.

This chain uses TRBV12-5 with TRBJ1-2; no definite D call. This CDR3 has 13 residues. With 2 bases removed from V and 0 bases from J, the gap between germline ends came to 4 bases. Germline V gives CDR1 LGHNT, CDR2 FRNRAP. The DNA of the CDR3 is TGTGCTAGTGGTTTGCAGGCTAACTATGGCTACACCTTC. This gives the protein CASGLQANYGYTF.

This clone has more than one count but fewer than ten. The V and J genes are TRBV11-2 and TRBJ2-4, with 7 positions matching TRBD2. Losses at the gene ends were 5 bases for V and 1 base for J; bases not matched to a gene: 11. Per germline, CDR1 SGHAT and CDR2 FQNNGV. The CDR3 consists of 17 residues. The CDR3 loop is CASSRGFGRSAKNIQYF. The CDR3 coding sequence is TGTGCCAGCAGCCGAGGGTTCGGGAGGAGCGCCAAAAACATTCAGTACTTC.

The chain carries TRBV30 and TRBJ2-5, with a weak D call TRBD1 (6 bases). The CDR3 length is 13 residues. CDR1 is GTSNPN and CDR2 is SVGIG in the germline V gene (reference sequence). Trimming cost V 4 bases and J 5 bases, with 14 bases left between them. The CDR3 loop reads CAWTLSQGETQYF. The CDR3 region has the DNA TGTGCCTGGACCCTTAGCCAGGGGGAGACCCAGTACTTC.

This clone has only a few counts. The rearrangement links TRBV29-1 to TRBJ2-3; D may be TRBD1 or TRBD2 (5 bases each). V was pared by 4 bases and J by 3 bases, with 14 bases between. Germline V gene sequence: CDR1 SQVTM, CDR2 ANQGSEA. The CDR3 sequence is 14 residues long. CDR3 amino acids: CSVVGFEGTDTQYF. In DNA, the CDR3 is TGCAGCGTTGTAGGGTTCGAGGGGACAGATACGCAGTATTTT.

The chain recombines TRBV5-6 with TRBJ1-4; TRBD1 might be the D (5 bases). V gave up 4 bases and J gave up 6 bases, with 16 bases separating them. Germline CDR1 and CDR2: SGHDT and YYEEEE. This CDR3 comprises 15 residues. CDR3 amino acids: CASSLAWDGDEKLFF. The CDR3 nucleotides are TGTGCCAGCAGCCTGGCTTGGGACGGGGATGAAAAACTGTTTTTT.

The J gene is TRBJ2-3, the V gene TRBV29-1, with D maybe TRBD2 (6 bases). The CDR3 has 14 residues. Trimming removed 4 bases at V and 2 bases at J, with 13 bases between. Per germline, CDR1 SQVTM and CDR2 ANQGSEA. CDR3 sequence: CSVGWRADTDTQYF. In DNA form, the CDR3 reads TGCAGCGTTGGCTGGAGGGCGGACACAGATACGCAGTATTTT.

This clone was recorded many times. The chain has TRBV29-1 and TRBJ2-7; 7 nucleotides match TRBD2. The CDR3 is 14 residues long. Trimming cost V 3 bases and J 2 bases; bases outside gene matches: 7. The germline CDR1 and CDR2 sequences are SQVTM and ANQGSEA. Here the CDR3 reads CSVESQGGTYEQYF. CDR3 DNA sequence: TGCAGCGTTGAGTCTCAGGGAGGGACCTACGAGCAGTACTTC.

J is TRBJ1-6 and V is TRBV9; 8 bases map to TRBD1. The CDR3 spans 15 residues. CDR1 and CDR2 (germline): SGDLS, YYNGEE. V lost 3 bases, J lost 10 bases, and 9 bases stayed unmatched. CDR3 DNA: TGTGCCAGCAGCGCACTAGGGACAGGAAAATCACCCCTCCACTTT. It encodes CASSALGTGKSPLHF. Looking up the rest from reference TRBV9 and TRBJ1-6 gives the full variable domain: DSGVTQTPKHLITATGQRVTLRCSPRSGDLSVYWYQQSLDQGLQFLIQYYNGEERAKGNILERFSAQQFPDLHSELNLSSLELGDSALYFCASSALGTGKSPLHFGNGTRLTVT.

The chain recombines TRBV7-9 with TRBJ1-1, with D unclear. Germline values: CDR1 SEHNR, CDR2 FQNEAQ (reference sequence). V lost 7 bases to trimming and J lost 0 bases, with 12 bases between them. This CDR3 contains 14 residues. In DNA form, the CDR3 reads TGTGCCAGCACCCTGGGAGGGCTGAACACTGAAGCTTTCTTT. Residues: CASTLGGLNTEAFF.